What follows are 20 T cell receptor beta chains derived from one specimen sequenced in a study of shared clonotypes between healthy human individuals. The protocol was immunoSEQ multiplex PCR, while the TCRdb copy is restricted to in-frame clones and leaves out a portion. This sample carries about 600,000 clones, 95% to 98% of them seen once, and the ten largest clones take around 0.057%. Sequenced material: naive CD4+ T cells sorted from blood. Subset meaning: CD45RA+ positively selected. The receptors stem from a young woman in good health.

The chain is built from TRBV29-1 and TRBJ2-5, with D possibly being TRBD1 (5 bases). V lost 7 bases, J lost 2 bases, and 17 bases lay in between. The CDR3 totals 14 residues. Germline V gives CDR1 SQVTM, CDR2 ANQGSEA. The chain's CDR3 is CSAPTETEQETQYF. Written as DNA, the CDR3 is TGCAGCGCCCCAACCGAGACAGAACAAGAGACCCAGTACTTC.

This clone was recorded once. The chain links TRBV5-6 to TRBJ2-2; the match to TRBD1 covers 9 bases. V dropped 2 bases and J dropped 7; count of bases not matched to a gene: 3. Germline values: CDR1 SGHDT, CDR2 YYEEEE. This CDR3 has 14 amino acids. The CDR3, as DNA: TGTGCCAGCAGCTTAGGGACAGGGATCGGGGAGCTGTTTTTT. The encoded protein is CASSLGTGIGELFF.

This clone was found once. The chain links TRBV5-1 to TRBJ2-1; TRBD2 might be the D (5 bases). CDR3 length equals 11 residues. CDR1 and CDR2 (germline): SGHRS, YFSETQ. The V and J ends lost 2 bases and 10 bases respectively, with 7 bases between them. The CDR3 loop reads CASSFREEQFF. The CDR3 region has the DNA TGCGCCAGCAGCTTTCGGGAAGAGCAGTTCTTC. The variable domain in full, with the rest retrieved from reference TRBV5-1 and TRBJ2-1, is KAGVTQTPRYLIKTRGQQVTLSCSPISGHRSVSWYQQTPGQGLQFLFEYFSETQRNKGNFPGRFSGRQFSNSRSEMNVSTLELGDSALYLCASSFREEQFFGPGTRLTVL.

The chain uses TRBV2 and TRBJ2-7; D gene ambiguous. CDR1 is SNHLY and CDR2 is FYNNEI in the germline V gene. Trimming took off 5 bases at V and 6 bases at J, with 14 bases between the two ends. CDR3 length: 13 amino acids. CDR3 sequence: CASSQTPEGEQYF. CDR3 nucleotides: TGTGCCAGCAGTCAGACTCCAGAAGGCGAGCAGTACTTC.

With respect to this clone: Other nucleotide sequences in the sample specify the same CDR3. The rearrangement links TRBV28 to TRBJ2-7; D unresolved. The CDR3 spans 11 residues. Trimming cost V 5 bases and J 2 bases, with 4 bases left between them. The germline V gene has CDR1 MDHEN and CDR2 SYDVKM. For the CDR3, the DNA is TGTGCCAGCAGTCTAACCTACGAGCAGTACTTC. Translated: CASSLTYEQYF.

V and J are TRBV27 and TRBJ2-1, with TRBD1 identical over 10 bases. The CDR3 is made up of 14 amino acids. Germline V CDR1 and CDR2: MNHEY, SMNVEV (reference sequence). V lost 7 bases, J lost 9 bases, and 9 bases stayed unmatched. The CDR3 reads CASKWTGGDGEQFF. The CDR3 nucleotides read TGTGCCAGCAAATGGACAGGGGGAGATGGTGAGCAGTTCTTC.

The J gene is TRBJ1-4, the V gene TRBV5-4; unclear D gene. Looked up from germline, CDR1 is SGHNT and CDR2 is YYREEE (reference sequence). CDR3 size: 15 residues. The germline V and J ends were trimmed by 5 bases and 0 bases, with 11 bases remaining between them. This CDR3 reads CASRPAPTTNEKLFF. CDR3 bases: TGTGCCAGCAGGCCTGCTCCGACAACTAATGAAAAACTGTTTTTT.

The table lists this clone with a count of one. Here the CDR3 reads CASSPGGGGEKLFF. In DNA form, the CDR3 reads TGTGCCAGTAGTCCAGGGGGCGGCGGTGAAAAACTGTTTTTT. The chain uses TRBV19 and TRBJ1-4; 8 nucleotides align to TRBD1. This CDR3 region has 14 residues. CDR1 is LNHDA, CDR2 SQIVND, per germline (reference sequence). The V gene end was trimmed by 5 bases and the J gene end by 7 bases; junction bases not matched to a gene: 6.

This chain uses TRBV7-7 with TRBJ2-5, with TRBD2 matching over 11 bases. In germline, CDR1 is SSHAT, CDR2 FNYEAQ (reference sequence). This CDR3 contains 16 residues. The V and J ends lost 5 bases and 5 bases, in that order; junction bases with no gene match: 10. CDR3 residues: CASSDRLAGSGETQYF. CDR3 nucleotide sequence: TGTGCCAGCAGCGACCGACTAGCGGGATCGGGGGAGACCCAGTACTTC.

The sample holds one count of this clone. This chain connects TRBV18 to TRBJ1-2; D unresolved. Between the trimmed V and J ends, which lost 3 bases and 4 bases, there was a span of 9 bases. The CDR3 contains 13 residues. Looked up from germline, CDR1 is KGHSH and CDR2 is LQKENI. The CDR3 DNA sequence: TGTGCCAGCTCACCCCCACAGCGCTATGGCTACACCTTC. This gives the protein CASSPPQRYGYTF.

The chain carries TRBV9 and TRBJ2-1; D is ambiguous. Between the trimmed V and J ends, which lost 1 base and 0 bases, there was a span of 8 bases. The CDR3 is 15 residues long. Per the germline V gene, CDR1 is SGDLS and CDR2 is YYNGEE. Written as DNA, the CDR3 is TGTGCCAGCAGCGTAAAGGGTAGCTCCTACAATGAGCAGTTCTTC. It translates to CASSVKGSSYNEQFF. The variable domain in full, with the rest retrieved from reference TRBV9 and TRBJ2-1, is DSGVTQTPKHLITATGQRVTLRCSPRSGDLSVYWYQQSLDQGLQFLIQYYNGEERAKGNILERFSAQQFPDLHSELNLSSLELGDSALYFCASSVKGSSYNEQFFGPGTRLTVL.

The genes are TRBV21-1 and TRBJ1-1. TRBV21-1 is assigned pseudogene status. The CDR3 is made up of 17 amino acids. CDR3 nucleotide sequence: TGTGCCAGCAGCAAAGAAACCAGGACGGGCGGGGGCACTGAAGCTTTCTTT. Protein: CASSKETRTGGGTEAFF.

The V call is TRBV15, the J call TRBJ2-7; TRBD1 matches 11 bases. The CDR3 runs to 14 residues. Germline V gene lookup returns CDR1 LNHNV and CDR2 YYDKDF (reference sequence). With V trimmed by 5 bases and J by 3 bases, 3 bases remained unmatched. The CDR3 nucleotides are TGTGCCACCAGCCGGGGACAGGGGGTCTACGAGCAGTACTTC. Translation: CATSRGQGVYEQYF.

The rearrangement joins TRBV13 to TRBJ2-7; either TRBD1 or TRBD2 may supply D (5 bases each). V dropped 2 bases and J dropped 0 bases, with 14 bases sitting between them. Germline values: CDR1 PRHDT, CDR2 FYEKMQ (reference sequence). The CDR3 is 16 residues long. CDR3 amino acids: CASSLISRGFSYEQYF. The DNA of the CDR3 is TGTGCCAGCAGCTTAATTTCGAGGGGATTCTCCTACGAGCAGTACTTC.

This clone was counted a single time. The chain is built from TRBV2 and TRBJ1-1, with TRBD1 matching over 11 bases. CDR3 length equals 13 residues. The V segment lost 7 bases and the J segment 3 bases; nucleotides outside the gene matches: 1. Per germline, CDR1 SNHLY and CDR2 FYNNEI. The DNA of the CDR3 is TGTGCCAGCACGGGACAGGGGGACACTGAAGCTTTCTTT. Translated: CASTGQGDTEAFF.

The CDR3 loop reads CASSPRQVEPYNEQFF. The CDR3 DNA sequence: TGTGCCAGCAGCCCCCGACAAGTTGAACCCTACAATGAGCAGTTCTTC. The chain links TRBV5-8 to TRBJ2-1; no definite D call. Trimming cost V 4 bases and J 2 bases, with 16 bases left between them. The CDR3 is 16 residues long. Looked up from germline, CDR1 is SGHTS and CDR2 is YDEGEE. Combining the CDR3 with reference TRBV5-8 and TRBJ2-1 gives the whole variable domain EAGVTQSPTHLIKTRGQQATLRCSPISGHTSVYWYQQALGLGLQFLLWYDEGEERNRGNFPPRFSGRQFPNYSSELNVNALELEDSALYLCASSPRQVEPYNEQFFGPGTRLTVL.

This sequence joins TRBV7-6 and TRBJ2-7; D uncertain. V dropped 11 bases and J dropped 2 bases, with 4 bases sitting between them. CDR1 is SGHVS, CDR2 FNYEAQ, per germline. The CDR3 has 9 residues. CDR3 region: CARPYEQYF. The CDR3 DNA is TGTGCCCGCCCCTACGAGCAGTACTTC.

Here the CDR3 DNA reads TGTGCCAGCACCAATTACGGGACAGGGGGCGCAGATACGCAGTATTTT. Translation: CASTNYGTGGADTQYF. The chain is built from TRBV27 and TRBJ2-3; 12 bases map to TRBD1. The junction had 9 bases not matched to a gene; V was cut back by 7 bases and J by 4 bases. Germline V gene data show CDR1 as MNHEY and CDR2 as SMNVEV (reference sequence). This CDR3 region has 16 residues.

V is TRBV2 and J is TRBJ2-1, with 14 bases matching TRBD2. Germline assignment: CDR1 SNHLY and CDR2 FYNNEI. There are 16 residues in the CDR3. V was pared by 5 bases and J by 10 bases, with 10 bases of the junction left unmatched. CDR3 region: CASSFRTSGRRREQFF. The CDR3 region has the DNA TGTGCCAGCAGTTTCCGGACTAGCGGGAGGAGACGGGAGCAGTTCTTC.

V gene TRBV5-1 combines with J gene TRBJ2-1; D is undetermined. Germline CDR1 and CDR2: SGHRS and YFSETQ. Trimming cost V 1 base and J 0 bases, with 5 bases left between them. The CDR3 consists of 14 residues. CDR3 nucleotides: TGCGCCAGCAGCTTGCTTGTCTCCTACAATGAGCAGTTCTTC. Its translation: CASSLLVSYNEQFF.